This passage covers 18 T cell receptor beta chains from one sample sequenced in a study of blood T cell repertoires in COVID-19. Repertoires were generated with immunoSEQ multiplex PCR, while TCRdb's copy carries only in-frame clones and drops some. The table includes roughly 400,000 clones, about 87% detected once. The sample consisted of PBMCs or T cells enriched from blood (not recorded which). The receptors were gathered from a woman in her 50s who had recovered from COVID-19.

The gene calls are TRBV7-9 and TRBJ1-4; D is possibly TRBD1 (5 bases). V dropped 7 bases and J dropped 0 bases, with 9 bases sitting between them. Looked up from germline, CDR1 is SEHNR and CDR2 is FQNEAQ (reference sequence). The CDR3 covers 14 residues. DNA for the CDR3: TGTGCCAGCAACCAGGGCGCAACTAATGAAAAACTGTTTTTT. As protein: CASNQGATNEKLFF.

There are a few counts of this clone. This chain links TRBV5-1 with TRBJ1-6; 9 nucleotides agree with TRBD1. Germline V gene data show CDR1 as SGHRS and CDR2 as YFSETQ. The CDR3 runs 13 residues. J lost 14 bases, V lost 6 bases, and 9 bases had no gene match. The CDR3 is CASKGQGQLALHF. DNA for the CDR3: TGCGCCAGCAAGGGACAGGGCCAACTGGCCCTCCACTTT.

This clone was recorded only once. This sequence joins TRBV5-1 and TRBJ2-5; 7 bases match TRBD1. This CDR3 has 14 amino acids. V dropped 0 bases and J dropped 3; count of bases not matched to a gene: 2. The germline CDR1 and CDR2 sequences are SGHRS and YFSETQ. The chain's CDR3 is CASSLGTGEETQYF. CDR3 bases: TGCGCCAGCAGCTTGGGGACAGGAGAAGAGACCCAGTACTTC.

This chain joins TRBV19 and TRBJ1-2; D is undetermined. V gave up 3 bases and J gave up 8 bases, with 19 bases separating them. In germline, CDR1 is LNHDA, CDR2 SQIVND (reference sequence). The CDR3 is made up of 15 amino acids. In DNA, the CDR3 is TGTGCCAGTAGTATCGGAGACGGGAGCCGTGGCGGCTACACCTTC. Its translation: CASSIGDGSRGGYTF.

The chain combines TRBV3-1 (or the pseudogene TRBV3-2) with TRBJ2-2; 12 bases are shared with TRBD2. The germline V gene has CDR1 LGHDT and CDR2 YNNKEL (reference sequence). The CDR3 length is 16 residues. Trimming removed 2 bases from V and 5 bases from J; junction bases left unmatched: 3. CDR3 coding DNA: TGTGCCAGCAGCCAACTAGCGGGGGGGAGTACCGGGGAGCTGTTTTTT. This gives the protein CASSQLAGGSTGELFF.

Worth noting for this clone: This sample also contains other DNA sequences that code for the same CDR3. The CDR3 DNA sequence: TGTGCCACCAGTGATTCCCGTCGGAATCAGCCCCAGCATTTT. It specifies CATSDSRRNQPQHF. The genes are TRBV24-1 and TRBJ1-5; unclear D gene. V was trimmed by 2 bases and J by 4 bases, leaving 8 bases between them. CDR3 length: 14 residues. Germline CDR1 reads KGHDR; CDR2 reads SFDVKD.

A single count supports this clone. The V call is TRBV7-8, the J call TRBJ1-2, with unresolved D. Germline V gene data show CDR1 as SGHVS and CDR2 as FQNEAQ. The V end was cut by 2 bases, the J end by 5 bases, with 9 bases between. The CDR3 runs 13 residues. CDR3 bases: TGTGCCAGCAGCTTATTTAGGAGTTATGGCTACACCTTC. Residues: CASSLFRSYGYTF.

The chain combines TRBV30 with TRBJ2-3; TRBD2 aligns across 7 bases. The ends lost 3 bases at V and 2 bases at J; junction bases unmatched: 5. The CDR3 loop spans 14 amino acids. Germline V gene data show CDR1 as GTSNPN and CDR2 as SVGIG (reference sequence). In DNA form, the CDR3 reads TGTGCCTGGAGGACGGGGACTACCACAGATACGCAGTATTTT. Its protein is CAWRTGTTTDTQYF.

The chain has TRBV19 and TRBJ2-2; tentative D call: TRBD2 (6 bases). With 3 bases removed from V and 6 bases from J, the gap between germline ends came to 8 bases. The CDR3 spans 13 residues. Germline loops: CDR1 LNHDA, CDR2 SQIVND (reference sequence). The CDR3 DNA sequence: TGTGCCAGTAGTATTTGGGGGGCCGGGGAGCTGTTTTTT. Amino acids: CASSIWGAGELFF.

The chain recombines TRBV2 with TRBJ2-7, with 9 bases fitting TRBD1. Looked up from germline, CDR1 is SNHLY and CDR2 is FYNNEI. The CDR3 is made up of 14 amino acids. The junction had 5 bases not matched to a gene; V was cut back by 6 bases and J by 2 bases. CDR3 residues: CASSGQGSTYEQYF. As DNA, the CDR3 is TGTGCCAGCAGCGGACAGGGGTCAACCTACGAGCAGTACTTC.

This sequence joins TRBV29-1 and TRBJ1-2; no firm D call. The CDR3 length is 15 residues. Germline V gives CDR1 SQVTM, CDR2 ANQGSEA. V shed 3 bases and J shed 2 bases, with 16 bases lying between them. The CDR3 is CSVDGLYSPNYGYTF. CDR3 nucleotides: TGCAGCGTTGATGGTCTGTACAGCCCAAACTATGGCTACACCTTC.

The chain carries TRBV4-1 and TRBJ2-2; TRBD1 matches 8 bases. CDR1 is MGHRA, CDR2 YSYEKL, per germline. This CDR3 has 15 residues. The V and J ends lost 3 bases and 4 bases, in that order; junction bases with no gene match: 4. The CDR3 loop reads CASSQMDRATGELFF. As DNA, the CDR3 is TGCGCCAGCAGCCAGATGGACAGGGCCACCGGGGAGCTGTTTTTT.

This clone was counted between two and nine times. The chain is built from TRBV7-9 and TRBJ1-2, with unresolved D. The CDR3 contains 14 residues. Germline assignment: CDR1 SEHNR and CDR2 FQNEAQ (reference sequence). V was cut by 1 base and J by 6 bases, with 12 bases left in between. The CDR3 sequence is CASSLGPPLDGYTF. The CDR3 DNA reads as TGTGCCAGCAGCTTAGGGCCGCCGTTGGATGGCTACACCTTC.

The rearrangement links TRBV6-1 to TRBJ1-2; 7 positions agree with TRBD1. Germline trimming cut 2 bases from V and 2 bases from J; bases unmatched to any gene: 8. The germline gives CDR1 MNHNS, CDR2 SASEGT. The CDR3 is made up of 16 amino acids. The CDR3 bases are TGTGCCAGCAGTGAATCCGTTGGGACAGTAAACTATGGCTACACCTTC. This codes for CASSESVGTVNYGYTF.

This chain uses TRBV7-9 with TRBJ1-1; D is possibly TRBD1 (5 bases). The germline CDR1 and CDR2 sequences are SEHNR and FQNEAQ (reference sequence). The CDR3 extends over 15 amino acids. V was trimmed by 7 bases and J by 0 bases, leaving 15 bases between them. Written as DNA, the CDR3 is TGTGCCAGCACCAGCAGGGTGGACATGAACACTGAAGCTTTCTTT. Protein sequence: CASTSRVDMNTEAFF.

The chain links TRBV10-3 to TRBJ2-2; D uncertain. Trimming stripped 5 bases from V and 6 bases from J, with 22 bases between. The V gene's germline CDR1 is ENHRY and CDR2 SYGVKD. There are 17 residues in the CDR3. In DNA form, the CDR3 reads TGTGCCATCAGTCCCCGCCCTCGACAAAGAGCCGCCGGGGAGCTGTTTTTT. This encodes CAISPRPRQRAAGELFF.

CDR3 region: CASSWASGGGYTF. The CDR3 nucleotides are TGTGCCAGCAGCTGGGCCTCGGGGGGTGGCTACACCTTC. The V call is TRBV7-2, the J call TRBJ1-2; perhaps TRBD1 as D (5 bases). CDR3 length: 13 amino acids. Germline V gene data show CDR1 as SGHTA and CDR2 as FQGNSA. V gave up 4 bases and J gave up 7 bases, with 13 bases separating them.

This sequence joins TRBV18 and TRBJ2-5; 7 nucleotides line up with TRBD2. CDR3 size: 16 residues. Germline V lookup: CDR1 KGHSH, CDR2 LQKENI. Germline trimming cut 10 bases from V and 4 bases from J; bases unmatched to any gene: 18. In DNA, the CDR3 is TGTGCCACCAATCCCGGGGGGTCTAGCATACGAGAGACCCAGTACTTC. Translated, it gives CATNPGGSSIRETQYF.